The clone carrying this TCR beta chain was picked up many times. The data are from a study of T cells in Graves' hyperthyroidism and ophthalmopathy. This CDR3 has 16 amino acids. The V gene's germline CDR1 is WSHSY and CDR2 SAAADI. J gave up 2 bases and V 7 bases, and 12 bases lay outside the gene matches. RNA transcripts provided the source from which TCR beta CDR3 regions were amplified. HTBI primers were the set used in a first-round RT-PCR of the TCR CDR3. Using its own MiXCR run on the multiplex PCR reads, TCRdb lists one record per CDR3 protein. The sample gives over 250,000 distinct CDR3 sequences, less than 30% of which show up once; approximately 30% is in the top ten.

The sample comprised blood. This sequence originates from a man aged 35-49 years with Graves' hyperthyroidism that later progressed to Graves' ophthalmopathy. The chain uses TRBV10-2 and TRBJ2-7; the match to TRBD2 covers 9 bases. The CDR3 coding sequence is TGCGCCAGCACATGGCGGGGGGGTTCACCAGCCTACGAGCAGTACTTC. It is translated as CASTWRGGSPAYEQYF.